This T cell receptor beta chain comes out of a study of T cells in Graves' hyperthyroidism and ophthalmopathy. A few counts support this clonotype. Its antigen is currently unknown. Germline-derived CDR1 and CDR2 are GTSNPN and SVGIG (reference sequence). There are 13 residues in the CDR3. V was clipped by 1 base and J by 6 bases; unmatched bases: 5. Over 18 months, lack of ophthalmopathy progression marked Graves' hyperthyroidism as stable. The investigators amplified TCR beta CDR3 regions from RNA transcripts. Researchers ran a first-round RT-PCR on the TCR CDR3 using the HTBI primer set. TCRdb passed the multiplex PCR reads through MiXCR, listing each CDR3 protein once. The sample lists 340,000 or so distinct CDR3 sequences, about 18% occurring once. Study-wide results and limits: Most expanded thyroid clonotypes above 0.001 also appeared in blood. Ophthalmopathy cases were set apart from stable hyperthyroidism by a 13 V-J model.

The chain combines TRBV30 with TRBJ2-5, with 7 positions matching TRBD2. Material for sequencing was blood. This sequence was found in a woman aged 45-65 years with Graves' hyperthyroidism. CDR3 DNA: TGTGCCTGGAGTGGCGGGAGCTTAAAGACCCAGTACTTC. Translating it yields CAWSGGSLKTQYF.